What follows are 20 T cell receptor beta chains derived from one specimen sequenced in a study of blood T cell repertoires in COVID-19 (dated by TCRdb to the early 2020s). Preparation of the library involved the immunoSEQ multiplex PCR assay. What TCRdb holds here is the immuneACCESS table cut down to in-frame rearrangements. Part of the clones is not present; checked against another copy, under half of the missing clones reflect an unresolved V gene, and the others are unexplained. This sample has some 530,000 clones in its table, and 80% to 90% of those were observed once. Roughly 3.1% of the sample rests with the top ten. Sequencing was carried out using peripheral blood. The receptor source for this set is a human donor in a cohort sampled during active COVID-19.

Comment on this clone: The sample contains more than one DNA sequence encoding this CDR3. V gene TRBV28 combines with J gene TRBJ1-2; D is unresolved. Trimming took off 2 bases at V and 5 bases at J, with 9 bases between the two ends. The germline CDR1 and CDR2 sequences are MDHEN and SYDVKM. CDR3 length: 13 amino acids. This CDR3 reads CASSLGGNYGYTF. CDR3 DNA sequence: TGTGCCAGCAGTTTAGGAGGGAATTATGGCTACACCTTC.

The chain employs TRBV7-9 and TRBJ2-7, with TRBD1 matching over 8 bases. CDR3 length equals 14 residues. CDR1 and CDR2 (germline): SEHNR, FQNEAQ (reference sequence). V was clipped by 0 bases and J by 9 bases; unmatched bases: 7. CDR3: CASSLASQGASQYF. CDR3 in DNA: TGTGCCAGCAGCTTAGCGTCGCAGGGGGCATCGCAGTACTTC.

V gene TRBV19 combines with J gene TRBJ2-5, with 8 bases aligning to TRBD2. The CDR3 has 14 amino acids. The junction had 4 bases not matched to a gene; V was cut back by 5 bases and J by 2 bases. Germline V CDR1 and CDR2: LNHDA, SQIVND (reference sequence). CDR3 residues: CASSFRGGQETQYF. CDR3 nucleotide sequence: TGTGCCAGTAGTTTCCGGGGGGGGCAAGAGACCCAGTACTTC.

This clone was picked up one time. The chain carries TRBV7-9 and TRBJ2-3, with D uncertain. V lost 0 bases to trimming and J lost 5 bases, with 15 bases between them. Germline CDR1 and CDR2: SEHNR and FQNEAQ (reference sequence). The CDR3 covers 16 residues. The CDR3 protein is CASSLAESELRDTQYF. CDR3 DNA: TGTGCCAGCAGCTTAGCGGAGTCCGAGCTTAGAGATACGCAGTATTTT.

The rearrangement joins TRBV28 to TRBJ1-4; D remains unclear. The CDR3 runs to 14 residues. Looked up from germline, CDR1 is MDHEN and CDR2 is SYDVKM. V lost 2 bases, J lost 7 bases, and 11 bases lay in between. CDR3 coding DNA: TGTGCCAGCAGTTTAGACCAGCCGGGTGAAAAACTGTTTTTT. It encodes CASSLDQPGEKLFF.

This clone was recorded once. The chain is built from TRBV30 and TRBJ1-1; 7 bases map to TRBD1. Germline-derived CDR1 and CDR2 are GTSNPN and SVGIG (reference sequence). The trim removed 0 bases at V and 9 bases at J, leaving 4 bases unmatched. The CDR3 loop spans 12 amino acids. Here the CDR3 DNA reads TGTGCCTGGAGTGTACCGGGACAGAAAGCTTTCTTT. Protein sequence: CAWSVPGQKAFF.

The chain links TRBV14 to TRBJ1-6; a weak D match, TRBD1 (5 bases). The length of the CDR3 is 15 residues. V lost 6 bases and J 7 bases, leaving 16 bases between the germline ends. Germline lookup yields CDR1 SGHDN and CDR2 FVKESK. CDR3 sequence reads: CASSLGQGRNSPLHF. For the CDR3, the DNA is TGTGCCAGCAGTCTGGGGCAGGGAAGGAATTCACCCCTCCACTTT.

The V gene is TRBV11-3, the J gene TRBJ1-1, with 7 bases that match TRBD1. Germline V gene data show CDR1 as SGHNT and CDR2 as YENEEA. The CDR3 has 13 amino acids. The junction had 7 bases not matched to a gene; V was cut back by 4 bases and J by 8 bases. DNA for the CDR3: TGTGCCAGCAGCTGGGACAGTCATAAGGAAGCTTTCTTT. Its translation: CASSWDSHKEAFF.

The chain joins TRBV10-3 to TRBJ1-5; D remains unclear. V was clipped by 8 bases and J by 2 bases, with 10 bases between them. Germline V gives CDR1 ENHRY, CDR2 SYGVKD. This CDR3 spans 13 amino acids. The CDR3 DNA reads TGTGCCATCTCGGTGGAGGGCAATCAGCCCCAGCATTTT. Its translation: CAISVEGNQPQHF.

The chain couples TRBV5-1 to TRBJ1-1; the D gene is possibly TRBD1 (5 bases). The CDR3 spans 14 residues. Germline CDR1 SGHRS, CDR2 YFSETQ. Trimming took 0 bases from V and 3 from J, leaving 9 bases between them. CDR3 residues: CASSLEGMYTEAFF. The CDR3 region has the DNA TGCGCCAGCAGCTTGGAGGGGATGTACACTGAAGCTTTCTTT.

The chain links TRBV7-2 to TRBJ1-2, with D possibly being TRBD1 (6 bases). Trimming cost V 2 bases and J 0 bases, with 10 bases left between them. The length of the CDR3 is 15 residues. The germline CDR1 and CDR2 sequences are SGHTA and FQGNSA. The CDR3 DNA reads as TGTGCCAGCAGCTTAATCAGGGGTCCTAACTATGGCTACACCTTC. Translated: CASSLIRGPNYGYTF.

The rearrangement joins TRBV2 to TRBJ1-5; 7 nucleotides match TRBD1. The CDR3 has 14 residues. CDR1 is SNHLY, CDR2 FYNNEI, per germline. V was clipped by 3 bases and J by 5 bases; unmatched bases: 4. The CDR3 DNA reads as TGTGCCAGCAGTGAGGTCAGGGGGGATCAGCCCCAGCATTTT. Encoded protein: CASSEVRGDQPQHF. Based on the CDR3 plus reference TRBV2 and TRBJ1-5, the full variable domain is EPEVTQTPSHQVTQMGQEVILRCVPISNHLYFYWYRQILGQKVEFLVSFYNNEISEKSEIFDDQFSVERPDGSNFTLKIRSTKLEDSAMYFCASSEVRGDQPQHFGDGTRLSIL.

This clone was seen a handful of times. CDR3 nucleotides: TGTGCCAGCAGCCCGTGGACAGGGAACTATGGCTACACCTTC. This sequence encodes CASSPWTGNYGYTF. The chain links TRBV3-1 (or the pseudogene TRBV3-2) to TRBJ1-2, with TRBD1 matching 8 bases. The germline CDR1 and CDR2 sequences are LGHDT and YNNKEL (reference sequence). CDR3 size: 14 residues. After removal of 4 bases from V and 2 bases from J, the junction contained 3 bases not matched to a gene.

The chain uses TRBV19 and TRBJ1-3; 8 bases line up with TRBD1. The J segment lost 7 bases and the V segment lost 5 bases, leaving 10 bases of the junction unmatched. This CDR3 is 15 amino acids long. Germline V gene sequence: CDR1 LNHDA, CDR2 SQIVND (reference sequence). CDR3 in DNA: TGTGCCAGTAGTGATAACAGGGGGGCTCGGAACACCATATATTTT. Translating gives CASSDNRGARNTIYF.

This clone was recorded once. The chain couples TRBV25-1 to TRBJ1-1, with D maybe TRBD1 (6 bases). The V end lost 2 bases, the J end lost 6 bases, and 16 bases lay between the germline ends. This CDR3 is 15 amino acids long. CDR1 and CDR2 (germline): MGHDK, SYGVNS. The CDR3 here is CASSEPKQGASEAFF. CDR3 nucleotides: TGTGCCAGCAGTGAACCTAAACAGGGAGCTTCTGAAGCTTTCTTT.

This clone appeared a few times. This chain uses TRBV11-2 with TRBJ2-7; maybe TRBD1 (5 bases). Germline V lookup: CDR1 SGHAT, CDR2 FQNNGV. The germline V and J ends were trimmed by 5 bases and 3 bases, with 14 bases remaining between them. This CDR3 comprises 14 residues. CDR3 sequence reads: CASSARRTSYEQYF. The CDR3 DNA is TGTGCCAGCAGCGCGCGGCGGACAAGCTACGAGCAGTACTTC.

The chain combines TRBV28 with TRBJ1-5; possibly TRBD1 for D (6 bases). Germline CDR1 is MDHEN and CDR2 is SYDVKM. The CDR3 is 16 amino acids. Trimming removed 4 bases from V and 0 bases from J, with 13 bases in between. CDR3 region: CASSSVGTISNQPQHF. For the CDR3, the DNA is TGTGCCAGCAGTTCAGTGGGGACAATTAGCAATCAGCCCCAGCATTTT.

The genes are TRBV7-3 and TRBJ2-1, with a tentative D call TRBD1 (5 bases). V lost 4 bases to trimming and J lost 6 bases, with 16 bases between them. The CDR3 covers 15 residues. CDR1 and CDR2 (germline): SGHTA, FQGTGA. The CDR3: CASSSQGPATNEQFF. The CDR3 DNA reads TGTGCCAGCAGCTCTCAGGGCCCTGCCACCAATGAGCAGTTCTTC. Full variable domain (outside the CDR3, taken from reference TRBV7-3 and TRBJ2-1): GAGVSQTPSNKVTEKGKYVELRCDPISGHTALYWYRQSLGQGPEFLIYFQGTGAADDSGLPNDRFFAVRPEGSVSTLKIQRTERGDSAVYLCASSSQGPATNEQFFGPGTRLTVL.

The DNA of the CDR3 is TGTGCCAGCAGCTCAACAGGGGGCATGAACACTGAAGCTTTCTTT. Encoded protein: CASSSTGGMNTEAFF. This chain uses TRBV7-8 with TRBJ1-1, with TRBD1 identical over 9 bases. J lost 0 bases, V lost 4 bases, and 3 bases had no gene match. The CDR3 is made up of 15 amino acids. Germline CDR1 SGHVS, CDR2 FQNEAQ.

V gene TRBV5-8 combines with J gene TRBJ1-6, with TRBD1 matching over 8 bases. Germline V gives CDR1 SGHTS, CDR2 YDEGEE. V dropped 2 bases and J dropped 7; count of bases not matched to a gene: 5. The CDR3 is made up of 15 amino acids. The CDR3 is CASSFRGQNNSPLHF. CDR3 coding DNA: TGTGCCAGCAGCTTCAGGGGGCAGAACAATTCACCCCTCCACTTT. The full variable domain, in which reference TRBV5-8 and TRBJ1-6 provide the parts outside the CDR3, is EAGVTQSPTHLIKTRGQQATLRCSPISGHTSVYWYQQALGLGLQFLLWYDEGEERNRGNFPPRFSGRQFPNYSSELNVNALELEDSALYLCASSFRGQNNSPLHFGNGTRLTVT.